This TCR beta chain stems from a study of human T cells and chemical hapten exposure. A note on this clonotype: As yet, its antigen is unknown.

Study outcomes and limitations: Among expanded TCRs, significantly more large CDR3 similarity clusters formed than among controls.

A single record per CDR3 protein comes from TCRdb applying MiXCR to the RACE reads. The sample includes 300,000 to 450,000 distinct CDR3 sequences, 5% to 6.5% seen only once; the top ten take approximately 2.4%. As to time point: pre-sensitization, week 0. Treatment in this sample: therapeutic diphenylcyclopropenone sensitization with weekly scalp DPC. CDR1 SNHLY and CDR2 FYNNEI come from the germline V gene. V shed 1 base and J shed 0 bases, with 11 bases lying between them. The CDR3 runs 16 residues. This sequence was found in a woman aged 50 to 60 with alopecia areata. Some clones in this sample may be carry-over from other donors' samples. The J gene is TRBJ2-3, the V gene TRBV2; TRBD1 or TRBD2 may be the D gene (5 bases each). The source was whole blood, collected in connection with sensitization to the hapten diphenylcyclopropenone (DPC). The chain's CDR3 is CASSEGGGTSTDTQYF. DNA of the CDR3: TGTGCCAGCAGTGAAGGTGGGGGAACTAGCACAGATACGCAGTATTTT.